This T cell receptor (beta chain) was found in a study of blood T cell repertoires in COVID-19. Study-wide context: COVID-19 samples collected from the United States, Italy and Spain covered acute and convalescent phases. T cells, B-cell-depleted T cells, or PBMCs provided the cDNA or gDNA that served as material.

Authors' analysis steps: Reference gene primer amplification in the assay estimated nucleated cell counts. Produced via immunoSEQ multiplex PCR; TCRdb's table is partial and in-frame only. The DNA gave D and trimming, while V, J and clone size come from that table. The sample has 53,000 or so clones; 90% are singletons. The source of this sequence is a man aged 40-49 years with acute or convalescent COVID-19. Sequencing used peripheral blood.

This CDR3 reads CASSYLDRYQETQYF. As DNA, the CDR3 is TGTGCCAGCAGTTACTTGGACAGGTACCAAGAGACCCAGTACTTC. This chain links TRBV6-5 with TRBJ2-5; 7 bases agree with TRBD1. The J segment lost 0 bases and the V segment lost 1 base, leaving 2 bases of the junction unmatched. CDR1 is MNHEY and CDR2 is SVGAGI in the germline V gene. This CDR3 comprises 15 residues.